This T cell receptor (beta chain) is drawn from a study of response to subunit inactivated influenza vaccine. V shed 1 base and J shed 1 base, with 12 bases lying between them. This CDR3 region has 16 residues. CDR1 and CDR2 from the germline V gene are MGHRA and YSYEKL. From the RT-PCR reads, TCRdb called clonotypes with MiXCR, one entry per CDR3 protein. The table shows about 180,000 distinct CDR3 sequences, with about 9.3% occurring only once. This sequence was found in a man in his fifties who received an inactivated influenza vaccine. The sample in question was non-naive T cells sorted from PBMCs, obtained on the day of vaccination. The chain employs TRBV4-1 and TRBJ2-3, with D uncertain. CDR3 protein: CASSQGNGWGTDTQYF. Written as DNA, the CDR3 is TGCGCCAGCAGCCAAGGTAACGGGTGGGGCACAGATACGCAGTATTTT.